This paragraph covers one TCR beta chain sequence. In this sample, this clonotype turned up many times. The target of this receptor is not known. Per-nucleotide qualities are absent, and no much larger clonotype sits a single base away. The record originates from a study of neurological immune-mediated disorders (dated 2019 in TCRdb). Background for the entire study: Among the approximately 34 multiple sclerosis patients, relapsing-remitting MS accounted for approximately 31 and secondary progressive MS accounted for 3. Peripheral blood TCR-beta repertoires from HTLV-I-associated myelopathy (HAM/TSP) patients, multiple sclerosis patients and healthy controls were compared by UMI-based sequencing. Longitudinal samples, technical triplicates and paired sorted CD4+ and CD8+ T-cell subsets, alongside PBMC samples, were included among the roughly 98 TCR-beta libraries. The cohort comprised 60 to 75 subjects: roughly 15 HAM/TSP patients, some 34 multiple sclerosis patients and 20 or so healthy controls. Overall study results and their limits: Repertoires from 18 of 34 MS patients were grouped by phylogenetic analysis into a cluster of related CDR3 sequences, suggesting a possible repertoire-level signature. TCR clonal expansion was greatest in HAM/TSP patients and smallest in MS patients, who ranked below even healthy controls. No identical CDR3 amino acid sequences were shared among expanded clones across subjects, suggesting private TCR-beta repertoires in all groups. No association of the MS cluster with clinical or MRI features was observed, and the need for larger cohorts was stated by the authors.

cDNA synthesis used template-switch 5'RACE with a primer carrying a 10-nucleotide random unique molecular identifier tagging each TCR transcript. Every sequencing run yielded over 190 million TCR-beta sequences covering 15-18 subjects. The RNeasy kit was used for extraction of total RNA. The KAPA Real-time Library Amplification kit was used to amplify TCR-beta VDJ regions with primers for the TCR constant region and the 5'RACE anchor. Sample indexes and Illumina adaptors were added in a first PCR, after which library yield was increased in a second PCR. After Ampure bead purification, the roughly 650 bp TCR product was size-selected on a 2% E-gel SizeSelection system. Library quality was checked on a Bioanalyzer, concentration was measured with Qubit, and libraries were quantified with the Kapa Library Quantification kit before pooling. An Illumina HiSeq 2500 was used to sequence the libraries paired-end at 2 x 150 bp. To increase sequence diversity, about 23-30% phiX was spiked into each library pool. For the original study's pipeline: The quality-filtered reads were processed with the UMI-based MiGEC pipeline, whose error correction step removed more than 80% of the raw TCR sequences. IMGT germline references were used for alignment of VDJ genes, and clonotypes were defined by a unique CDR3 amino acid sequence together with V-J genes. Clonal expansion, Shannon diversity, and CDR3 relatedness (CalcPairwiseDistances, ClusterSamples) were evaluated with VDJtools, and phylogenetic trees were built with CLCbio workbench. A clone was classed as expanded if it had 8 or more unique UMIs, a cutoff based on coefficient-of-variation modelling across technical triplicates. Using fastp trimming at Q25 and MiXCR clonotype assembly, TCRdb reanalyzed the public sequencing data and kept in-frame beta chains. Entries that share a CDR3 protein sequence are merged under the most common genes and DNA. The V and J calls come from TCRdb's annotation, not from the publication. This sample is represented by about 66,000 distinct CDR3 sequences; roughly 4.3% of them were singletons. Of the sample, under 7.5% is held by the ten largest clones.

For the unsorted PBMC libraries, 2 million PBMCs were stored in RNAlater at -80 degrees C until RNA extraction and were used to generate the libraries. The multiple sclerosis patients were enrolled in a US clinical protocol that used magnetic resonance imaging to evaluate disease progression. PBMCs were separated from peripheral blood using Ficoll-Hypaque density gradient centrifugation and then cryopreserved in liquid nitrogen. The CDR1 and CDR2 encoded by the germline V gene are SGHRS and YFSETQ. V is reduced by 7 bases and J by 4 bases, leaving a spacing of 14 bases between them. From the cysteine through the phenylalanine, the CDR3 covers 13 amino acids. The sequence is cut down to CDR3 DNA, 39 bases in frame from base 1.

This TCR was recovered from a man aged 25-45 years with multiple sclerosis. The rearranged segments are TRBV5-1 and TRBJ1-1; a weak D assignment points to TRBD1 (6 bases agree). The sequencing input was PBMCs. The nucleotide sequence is TGCGCCAGCCGCCAAGGGGGTGGCACTGAAGCTTTCTTT. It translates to CASRQGGGTEAFF.